The rows below give T cell receptor beta chains drawn from one sample of a study of blood T cell repertoires in COVID-19. Produced via immunoSEQ multiplex PCR; TCRdb's table is partial and in-frame only. The data show about 210,000 clones, roughly 94% seen once. Sequencing was carried out using peripheral blood. These receptor sequences come from a man aged 25-45 years with acute or convalescent COVID-19. Each CDR3 is given with its conserved first and last residue.

V: TRBV19; CDR3: CASSMDRANNQPQHF
V: TRBV11-2; CDR3: CASSSHRDNNSPLHF
V: TRBV5-1; CDR3: CASSWGEETSTDTQYF
V: TRBV7-9; CDR3: CASSSVMGQAGSVETQYF
V: TRBV5-4; CDR3: CASSLARQGGIVRTQYF
V: TRBV6-5; CDR3: CASSTGQGGNQPQHF
V: TRBV7-3; CDR3: CASSKDRDYTYEQYF
V: TRBV15; CDR3: CATNPGQGFDTQYF
V: TRBV4-1; CDR3: CASSPLVSQDTEAFF
V: TRBV12-3/TRBV12-4; CDR3: CASSLTGVIEAFF
V: TRBV18; CDR3: CASSPQGYNSPLHF
V: TRBV19; CDR3: CASSIKRGQGTEAFF
V: TRBV6-5; CDR3: CASSRGTVWYGYTF
V: TRBV7-9; CDR3: CASSPSGGRAWGEQYF
V: TRBV5-1; CDR3: CASSSWTARRYTEAFF
V: TRBV11-2; CDR3: CASSHTNSGNTIYF
V: TRBV2; CDR3: CASSSGLEETQYF
V: TRBV6-6; CDR3: CASRGGTPFNYGYTF
V: TRBV7-3; CDR3: CTSRGAGGTQYF
V: TRBV7-7; CDR3: CASSRQGASGLETQYF
V: TRBV3-1/TRBV3-2; CDR3: CASSPWTSGRGGELFF
V: TRBV19; CDR3: CASNPGQSSYEQYF
V: TRBV7-8; CDR3: CASSFAGRDEQYF
V: TRBV6-5; CDR3: CASSYSLSLGGYTF
V: TRBV29-1; CDR3: CSVVFTGGPVNTEAFF
V: TRBV28; CDR3: CASSYRGRSTDTQYF
V: TRBV19; CDR3: CASSIAADRVNTEAFF
V: TRBV9; CDR3: CASSEEGLRQETQYF
V: TRBV5-1; CDR3: CASSLRDGGRTGNTIYF
V: TRBV18; CDR3: CASSPRSSGNTIYF
V: TRBV3-1/TRBV3-2; CDR3: CASSPPGTLKDTQYF
V: TRBV14; CDR3: CASSQDRLVDEQYF
V: TRBV7-9; CDR3: CASSLVFRSSGGRAEQFF
V: TRBV14; CDR3: CASSQGQGNYGYTF
V: TRBV2; CDR3: CASSLQGTNYGYTF
V: TRBV7-9; CDR3: CASSLAGEGNNEQFF
V: TRBV5-1; CDR3: CASSLGVLAGMKDTQYF
V: TRBV12-3/TRBV12-4; CDR3: CASSPGGTQYF
V: TRBV11-2; CDR3: CASSPRTGVSYEQYF
V: TRBV7-2; CDR3: CASSPWTGGYNEQFF
V: TRBV11-2; CDR3: CASSLGTGNEQFF
V: TRBV4-2; CDR3: CASSQGGGLNTEAFF
V: TRBV29-1; CDR3: CSIRDRRSYEQYF
V: TRBV18; CDR3: CASSYGTSGPYEQYF